Below are 14 T cell receptor beta chains sequenced from a single sample in a study of control samples from healthy donors and cancer patients. Produced via immunoSEQ multiplex PCR; TCRdb's table is partial and in-frame only. The sample lists 110,000 to 150,000 clones, 90% to 95% occurring once. The specimen sequenced was blood. The source is a middle-aged man in good health.

The J gene is TRBJ1-6, the V gene TRBV24-1, with TRBD1 as a possible D gene (5 bases). Germline assignment: CDR1 KGHDR and CDR2 SFDVKD. Trimming took 1 base from V and 0 from J, leaving 12 bases between them. The CDR3 has 18 residues. The CDR3 reads CATSDFRPGGSYNSPLHF. The CDR3 DNA sequence: TGTGCCACCAGTGATTTTCGGCCGGGGGGCTCCTATAATTCACCCCTCCACTTT.

This clone was recorded only once. This sequence joins TRBV28 and TRBJ2-7, with D possibly TRBD2 on 5 matching bases. This CDR3 contains 14 residues. Between the trimmed V and J ends, which lost 8 bases and 2 bases, there was a span of 16 bases. The germline V gene has CDR1 MDHEN and CDR2 SYDVKM. The CDR3 region is CASLPGSGPYEQYF. CDR3 DNA sequence: TGTGCCAGCCTACCGGGGAGCGGACCCTACGAGCAGTACTTC.

The chain recombines TRBV4-3 with TRBJ2-7, with D possibly TRBD2 on 6 matching bases. V lost 1 base and J lost 0, with 19 bases in between. The CDR3 consists of 18 residues. Germline assignment: CDR1 LGHNA and CDR2 YSLEER. The CDR3 DNA reads as TGCGCCAGCAGCCAAGTAATTTTACGCGGGATGAGCTCCTACGAGCAGTACTTC. This translates into CASSQVILRGMSSYEQYF.

This chain links TRBV5-6 with TRBJ1-5, with 7 nucleotides matching TRBD1. This CDR3 contains 15 residues. Trimming cost V 2 bases and J 3 bases; bases outside gene matches: 5. The V gene's germline CDR1 is SGHDT and CDR2 YYEEEE. This CDR3 is CASSLMTGNNQPQHF. The CDR3, as DNA: TGTGCCAGCAGCTTAATGACAGGGAACAATCAGCCCCAGCATTTT.

The chain employs TRBV27 and TRBJ2-3; 10 nucleotides align to TRBD1. Germline V gene lookup returns CDR1 MNHEY and CDR2 SMNVEV (reference sequence). V lost 5 bases and J lost 4; bases outside the gene matches: 6. The CDR3 has 15 residues. The CDR3 sequence is CASSLRDRGADTQYF. CDR3 nucleotides: TGTGCCAGCAGTCTCCGGGACAGGGGCGCAGATACGCAGTATTTT.

The J gene is TRBJ1-2, the V gene TRBV12-3 or TRBV12-4; 8 bases align to TRBD1. The J segment lost 2 bases and the V segment lost 11 bases, leaving 7 bases of the junction unmatched. This CDR3 contains 13 residues. CDR3 sequence: CACGQGGNYGYTF. In nucleotides, the CDR3 is TGTGCCTGCGGACAGGGCGGGAACTATGGCTACACCTTC.

As for this clone: Other DNA sequences from this sample encode an identical CDR3 as well. The J gene is TRBJ1-2, the V gene TRBV6-1; D gene ambiguous. There are 13 residues in the CDR3. Between the trimmed V and J ends, which lost 2 bases and 2 bases, there was a span of 6 bases. Germline CDR1 reads MNHNS; CDR2 reads SASEGT. The CDR3 nucleotides are TGTGCCAGCAGTGAAAGGAAGAACTATGGCTACACCTTC. It codes for CASSERKNYGYTF.

This sequence joins TRBV2 and TRBJ1-5, with 7 bases identical to TRBD1. In germline, CDR1 is SNHLY, CDR2 FYNNEI. This CDR3 comprises 15 residues. The junction had 7 bases not matched to a gene; V was cut back by 6 bases and J by 2 bases. Here the CDR3 reads CASSPQGLGNQPQHF. CDR3 in DNA: TGTGCCAGCAGCCCACAGGGGCTGGGCAATCAGCCCCAGCATTTT.

The DNA of the CDR3 is TGTGCCAGCAGTTTTCACCAGGGGGCACTAGATGGCTACACCTTC. Its translation is CASSFHQGALDGYTF. The chain recombines TRBV27 with TRBJ1-2, with TRBD1 identical over 8 bases. The CDR3 extends over 15 amino acids. Per the germline V gene, CDR1 is MNHEY and CDR2 is SMNVEV (reference sequence). V lost 3 bases to trimming and J lost 6 bases; unmatched junction nucleotides: 9.

V gene TRBV5-5 combines with J gene TRBJ2-5, with D unclear. The CDR3 has 12 residues. Germline CDR1 is SGHKS and CDR2 is YYEKEE (reference sequence). V was clipped by 4 bases and J by 7 bases, with 11 bases between them. In nucleotides, the CDR3 is TGTGCCAGCAGCGGGCCCTTTGGGACCCAGTACTTC. This sequence encodes CASSGPFGTQYF. The full variable domain, completed using reference TRBV5-5 and TRBJ2-5, is DAGVTQSPTHLIKTRGQQVTLRCSPISGHKSVSWYQQVLGQGPQFIFQYYEKEERGRGNFPDRFSARQFPNYSSELNVNALLLGDSALYLCASSGPFGTQYFGPGTRLLVL.

V and J are TRBV27 and TRBJ2-7; TRBD1 agrees at 9 bases. In germline, CDR1 is MNHEY, CDR2 SMNVEV (reference sequence). This CDR3 spans 15 amino acids. After removal of 0 bases from V and 2 bases from J, the junction contained 2 bases not matched to a gene. CDR3 sequence: CASSLSYRGPYEQYF. CDR3 nucleotide sequence: TGTGCCAGCAGTTTATCCTACAGGGGGCCCTACGAGCAGTACTTC.

DNA for the CDR3: TGTGCCAGCAGCCCACCGCCGGGGGCCAACGTCCTGACTTTC. Amino acid sequence: CASSPPPGANVLTF. This sequence joins TRBV9 and TRBJ2-6; D is ambiguous. This CDR3 spans 14 amino acids. Trimming stripped 4 bases from V and 4 bases from J, with 9 bases between. Germline CDR1 is SGDLS and CDR2 is YYNGEE.

The chain couples TRBV9 to TRBJ2-1; D might be TRBD1 (6 bases). This CDR3 comprises 14 residues. V shed 4 bases and J shed 6 bases, with 14 bases lying between them. CDR1 SGDLS and CDR2 YYNGEE come from the germline V gene. CDR3 region: CASSTSRGSNEQFF. DNA of the CDR3: TGTGCCAGCAGCACCTCAAGGGGGTCCAATGAGCAGTTCTTC.

V usage is TRBV9 and J usage is TRBJ1-1, with D tentatively TRBD1 (5 bases). The CDR3 is 14 amino acids. Germline lookup yields CDR1 SGDLS and CDR2 YYNGEE. Deletions cut 6 bases from V and 4 bases from J, with 16 bases between. The CDR3 loop reads CASKAGNGGTEAFF. The CDR3 nucleotides are TGTGCCAGCAAGGCAGGGAATGGGGGCACTGAAGCTTTCTTT.